This record concerns one T cell receptor beta chain sequence. Its antigen is unknown. TCRalpha and TCRbeta libraries used 5'RACE with constant-segment primers and UMIs. TCRdb passed the 5' RACE reads through MiXCR, listing each CDR3 protein once. The data show around 100,000 distinct CDR3 sequences, 11% seen once. V lost 4 bases, J lost 6 bases, and 7 bases lay in between. Germline CDR1 is SEHNR and CDR2 is FQNEAQ (reference sequence). The CDR3 consists of 12 residues. The source of the sample is a study of T-cell memory formation after mild COVID-19. General study results and limits: SARS-CoV-2 specificity was not confirmed for second-wave clones peaking on day 37.

Sequenced sample: PBMCs or a T cell subset sorted from them (not recorded which). The chain couples TRBV7-9 to TRBJ1-5; D not certain. The TCR originated in a man between 18 and 35 years old who had mild COVID-19 (a few samples of this study predate the infection). Cell type and time point are not known. The CDR3 sequence is CASSSGFQPQHF. In DNA form, the CDR3 reads TGTGCCAGCAGCTCCGGCTTTCAGCCCCAGCATTTT.